This T cell receptor beta chain was identified during a study of blood T cell repertoires in COVID-19. Recruits, aged about 18 to 90 years, lived in about two dozen US areas. Sequencing used immunoSEQ multiplex PCR; TCRdb keeps in-frame clones, though not all of them. In the table there are about 280,000 clones, about 83% of which are singletons. The table lists this clone with a few counts. This TCR derives from a woman aged 35 to 49 who had recovered from COVID-19. The specimen was PBMCs or T cells enriched from blood (not recorded which).

CDR3 sequence: CASSSTKAAYTNEKLFF. CDR3 nucleotides: TGTGCCAGCAGCTCTACAAAGGCGGCTTACACTAATGAAAAACTGTTTTTT. The V and J genes are TRBV7-9 and TRBJ1-4, with unresolved D. This CDR3 is built from 17 residues. Germline V lookup: CDR1 SEHNR, CDR2 FQNEAQ (reference sequence). Trimming stripped 4 bases from V and 2 bases from J, with 17 bases between. Looking up the rest from reference TRBV7-9 and TRBJ1-4 gives the full variable domain: DTGVSQNPRHKITKRGQNVTFRCDPISEHNRLYWYRQTLGQGPEFLTYFQNEAQLEKSRLLSDRFSAERPKGSFSTLEIQRTEQGDSAMYLCASSSTKAAYTNEKLFFGSGTQLSVL.